Shown below are 13 T cell receptor beta chains from a single sample sequenced in a study of blood T cells in healthy people across ages (dated by TCRdb to between 2014 and 2017). Library preparation employed 5' RACE. The second PCR ran for roughly 7 to 11 cycles and used a J-beta primer mix along with a sample-barcoded 5' primer. TCRdb trimmed public reads at Q25 via fastp, called clones via MiXCR and kept in-frame beta chains. For every CDR3 protein sequence, its rows merge into one entry that carries the most common genes and DNA. The sample includes fewer than 2 million distinct CDR3 sequences, with 30% to 40% observed a single time. 20% to 25% of the sample is taken by the ten largest. The sequencing input was blood. Receptors originate from a human donor in good health.

This chain joins TRBV29-1 and TRBJ2-5; D is tentatively TRBD1 or TRBD2 (5 bases each). The germline CDR1 and CDR2 sequences are SQVTM and ANQGSEA. V was trimmed by 8 bases and J by 5 bases, leaving 18 bases between them. The CDR3 totals 13 residues. This CDR3 reads CSTRDRGWETQYF. The CDR3 DNA reads as TGCAGCACCCGGGACCGTGGTTGGGAGACCCAGTACTTC.

V usage is TRBV12-3 or TRBV12-4 and J usage is TRBJ1-5; no clear D gene. V lost 3 bases, J lost 5 bases, and 11 bases lay in between. This CDR3 region has 14 residues. Here the CDR3 reads CASSFQPADQPQHF. The DNA for the CDR3 is TGTGCCAGCAGTTTTCAACCGGCCGATCAGCCCCAGCATTTT.

The chain employs TRBV7-2 and TRBJ2-3, with D possibly matching TRBD2 (5 bases). The germline V gene has CDR1 SGHTA and CDR2 FQGNSA. The V and J ends lost 6 bases and 0 bases respectively, with 16 bases between them. There are 16 residues in the CDR3. CDR3 amino acids: CASRRSGAKSTDTQYF. The CDR3 nucleotides read TGTGCCAGCAGGAGGAGCGGAGCCAAAAGCACAGATACGCAGTATTTT.

The rearrangement links TRBV20-1 to TRBJ2-5; D is uncertain. V lost 4 bases and J 3 bases, leaving 15 bases between the germline ends. The germline CDR1 and CDR2 sequences are DFQATT and SNEGSKA (reference sequence). This CDR3 contains 14 residues. DNA for the CDR3: TGCAGTGCTAAGGACCCCGAGGCCAAAGAGACCCAGTACTTC. It is translated as CSAKDPEAKETQYF.

The chain carries TRBV11-2 and TRBJ1-4; D call uncertain. V was trimmed by 5 bases and J by 2 bases, leaving 12 bases between them. CDR1 is SGHAT and CDR2 is FQNNGV in the germline V gene. The CDR3 contains 15 residues. In DNA, the CDR3 is TGTGCCAGCAGCCCCCTTCGGGATACTAATGAAAAACTGTTTTTT. Its protein is CASSPLRDTNEKLFF.

This clonotype has more than one count but fewer than ten. This sequence joins TRBV15 and TRBJ2-7; D call uncertain. Trimming cost V 0 bases and J 3 bases, with 6 bases left between them. CDR1 is LNHNV and CDR2 is YYDKDF in the germline V gene (reference sequence). This CDR3 has 13 residues. CDR3 region: CATSREGFYEQYF. The CDR3 DNA is TGTGCCACCAGCAGAGAGGGGTTCTACGAGCAGTACTTC.

The J gene is TRBJ1-2, the V gene TRBV14; D might be TRBD1 (5 bases). There are 14 residues in the CDR3. The V gene lost 1 base and the J gene lost 0 bases, with 6 bases spanning the gap. The germline V gene encodes CDR1 SGHDN and CDR2 FVKESK. In DNA form, the CDR3 reads TGTGCCAGCAGCCAAGGGGGCACTAACTATGGCTACACCTTC. The encoded protein is CASSQGGTNYGYTF.

This clonotype has a handful of counts. This chain connects TRBV20-1 to TRBJ2-5, with 9 nucleotides matching TRBD2. V lost 0 bases and J lost 4; bases outside the gene matches: 6. The CDR3 has 15 amino acids. Germline assignment: CDR1 DFQATT and CDR2 SNEGSKA (reference sequence). The CDR3 loop reads CSARDLSSGAETQYF. DNA of the CDR3: TGCAGTGCTAGAGATCTCTCTAGCGGGGCAGAGACCCAGTACTTC.

This clonotype showed up just a few times. CDR3 in DNA: TGTGCCAGCAGCTTCCCGACTAGCGGGGAGCAGTTCTTC. Protein product: CASSFPTSGEQFF. The chain uses TRBV7-3 and TRBJ2-1, with 10 bases fitting TRBD2. CDR1 is SGHTA and CDR2 is FQGTGA in the germline V gene. The CDR3 consists of 13 residues. Trimming removed 3 bases from V and 10 bases from J; junction bases left unmatched: 3.

The J gene is TRBJ1-2, the V gene TRBV30; 7 bases align to TRBD1. This CDR3 has 12 amino acids. CDR1 and CDR2 from the germline V gene are GTSNPN and SVGIG (reference sequence). J gave up 9 bases and V 1 base, and 5 bases lay outside the gene matches. This CDR3 is CAWSAGGVSYTF. In DNA form, the CDR3 reads TGTGCCTGGAGTGCAGGGGGGGTGAGCTACACCTTC.

The rearrangement joins TRBV20-1 to TRBJ2-3; 11 bases are a match to TRBD2. From germline, CDR1 is DFQATT and CDR2 SNEGSKA (reference sequence). The CDR3 has 14 amino acids. CDR3 sequence reads: CSTLAGGVTDTQYF. The CDR3, as DNA: TGCAGCACCCTAGCGGGGGGCGTAACAGATACGCAGTATTTT.

This chain joins TRBV4-2 and TRBJ1-4; TRBD1 matches 9 bases. V dropped 4 bases and J dropped 5; count of bases not matched to a gene: 8. CDR1 and CDR2 (germline): LGHNA, YNFKEQ. This CDR3 contains 16 residues. CDR3 DNA: TGTGCCAGCAGCCCGACCCCCGGGACAGGGAATGAAAAACTGTTTTTT. Its translation: CASSPTPGTGNEKLFF.

Remarks on this clonotype: The junction departs from the called germline gene at one end, perhaps through a read error. The gene calls are TRBV7-2 and TRBJ2-1, with 9 nucleotides matching TRBD1. This CDR3 has 15 amino acids. Germline V gene lookup returns CDR1 SGHTA and CDR2 FQGNSA. The CDR3 sequence is CASSVAGTGYDERFF. DNA of the CDR3: TGTGCCAGCAGCGTGGCAGGGACAGGGTACGATGAGCGGTTCTTC.